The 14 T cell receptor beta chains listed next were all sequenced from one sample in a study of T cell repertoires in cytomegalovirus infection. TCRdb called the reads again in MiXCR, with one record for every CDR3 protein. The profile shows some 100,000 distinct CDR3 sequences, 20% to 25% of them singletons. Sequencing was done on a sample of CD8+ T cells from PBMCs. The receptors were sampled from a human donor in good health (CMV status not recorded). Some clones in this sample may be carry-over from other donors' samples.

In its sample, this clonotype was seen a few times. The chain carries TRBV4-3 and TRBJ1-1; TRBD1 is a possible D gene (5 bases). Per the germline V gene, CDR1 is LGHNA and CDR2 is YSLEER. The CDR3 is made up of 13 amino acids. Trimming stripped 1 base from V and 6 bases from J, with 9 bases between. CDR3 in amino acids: CASSQGRGAEAFF. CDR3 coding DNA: TGCGCCAGCAGCCAAGGACGGGGGGCTGAAGCTTTCTTT.

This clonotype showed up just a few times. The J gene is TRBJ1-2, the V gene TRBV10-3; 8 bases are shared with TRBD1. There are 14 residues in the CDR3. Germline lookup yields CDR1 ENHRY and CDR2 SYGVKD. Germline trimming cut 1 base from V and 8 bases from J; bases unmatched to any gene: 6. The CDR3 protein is CAISELDRVEGYTF. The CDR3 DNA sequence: TGTGCCATCAGTGAGTTGGACAGGGTGGAAGGCTACACCTTC.

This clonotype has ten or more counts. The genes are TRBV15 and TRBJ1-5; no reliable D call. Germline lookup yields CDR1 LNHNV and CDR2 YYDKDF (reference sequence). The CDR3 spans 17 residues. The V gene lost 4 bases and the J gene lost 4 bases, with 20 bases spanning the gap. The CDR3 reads CATSTPERGYRNQPQHF. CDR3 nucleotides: TGTGCCACCAGCACCCCAGAACGAGGGTACCGGAATCAGCCCCAGCATTTT.

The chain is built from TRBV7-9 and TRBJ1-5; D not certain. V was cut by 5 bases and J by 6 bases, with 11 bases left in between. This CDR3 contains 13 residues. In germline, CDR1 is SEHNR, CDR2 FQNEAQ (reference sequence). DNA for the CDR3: TGTGCCAGCAGCGCCGACCGGAGTCAGCCCCAGCATTTT. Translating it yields CASSADRSQPQHF.

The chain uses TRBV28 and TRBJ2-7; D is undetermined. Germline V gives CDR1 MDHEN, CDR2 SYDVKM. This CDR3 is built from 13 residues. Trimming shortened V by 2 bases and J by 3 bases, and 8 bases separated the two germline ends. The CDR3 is CASSLSDGYEQYF. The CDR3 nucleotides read TGTGCCAGCAGTTTAAGTGATGGCTACGAGCAGTACTTC.

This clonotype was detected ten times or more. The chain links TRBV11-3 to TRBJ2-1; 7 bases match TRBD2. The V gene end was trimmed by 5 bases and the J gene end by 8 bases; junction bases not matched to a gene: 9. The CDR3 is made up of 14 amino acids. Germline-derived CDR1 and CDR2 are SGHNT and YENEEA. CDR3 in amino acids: CASSRLATADEQFF. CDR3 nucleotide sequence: TGTGCCAGCAGCCGACTAGCTACGGCGGATGAGCAGTTCTTC.

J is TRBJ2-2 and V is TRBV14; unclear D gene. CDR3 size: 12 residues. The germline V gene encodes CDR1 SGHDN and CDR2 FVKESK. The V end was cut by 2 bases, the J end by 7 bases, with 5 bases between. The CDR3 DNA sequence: TGTGCCAGCAGCCAAATCCACGGGGAGCTGTTTTTT. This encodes CASSQIHGELFF.

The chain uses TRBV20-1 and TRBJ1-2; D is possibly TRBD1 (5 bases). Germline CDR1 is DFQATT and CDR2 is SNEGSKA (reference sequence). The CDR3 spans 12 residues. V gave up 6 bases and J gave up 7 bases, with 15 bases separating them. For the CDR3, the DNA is TGCAGTGCCCCGGGGGTAGCGGGTGGCTACACCTTC. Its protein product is CSAPGVAGGYTF.

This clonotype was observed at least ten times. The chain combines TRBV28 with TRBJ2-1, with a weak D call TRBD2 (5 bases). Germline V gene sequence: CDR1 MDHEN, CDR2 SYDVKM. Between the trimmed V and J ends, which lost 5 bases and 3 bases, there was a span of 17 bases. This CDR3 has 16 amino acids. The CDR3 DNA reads TGTGCCAGCAGTATCGATACGGGTCGGGACTACAATGAGCAGTTCTTC. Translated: CASSIDTGRDYNEQFF.

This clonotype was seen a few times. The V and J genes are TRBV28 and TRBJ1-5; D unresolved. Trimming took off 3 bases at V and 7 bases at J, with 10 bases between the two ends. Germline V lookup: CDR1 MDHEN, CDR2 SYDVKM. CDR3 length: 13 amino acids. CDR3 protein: CASSFQAGQPQHF. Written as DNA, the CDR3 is TGTGCCAGCAGTTTTCAGGCGGGACAGCCCCAGCATTTT.

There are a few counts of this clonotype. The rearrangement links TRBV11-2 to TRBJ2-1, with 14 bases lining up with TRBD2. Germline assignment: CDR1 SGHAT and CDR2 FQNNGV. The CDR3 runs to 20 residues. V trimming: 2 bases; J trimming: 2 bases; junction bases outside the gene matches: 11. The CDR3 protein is CASSLYPGLAGVGTYNEQFF. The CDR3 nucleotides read TGTGCCAGCAGCTTATACCCGGGACTAGCGGGAGTAGGAACCTACAATGAGCAGTTCTTC.

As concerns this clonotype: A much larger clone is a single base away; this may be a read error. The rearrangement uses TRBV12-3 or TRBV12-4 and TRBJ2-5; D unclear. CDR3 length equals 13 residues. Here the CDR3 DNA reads TGTGCCAGCAGTTTGAGTAGTCAAGAGATCCAGTACTTC. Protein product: CASSLSSQEIQYF.

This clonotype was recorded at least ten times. CDR3 sequence: CASSLGDKETQYF. The CDR3 bases are TGTGCCAGCAGCTTAGGGGACAAAGAGACCCAGTACTTC. V gene TRBV7-3 combines with J gene TRBJ2-5; D might be TRBD1 (6 bases). This CDR3 spans 13 amino acids. CDR1 and CDR2 (germline): SGHTA, FQGTGA. The V and J ends lost 2 bases and 3 bases respectively, with 7 bases between them.

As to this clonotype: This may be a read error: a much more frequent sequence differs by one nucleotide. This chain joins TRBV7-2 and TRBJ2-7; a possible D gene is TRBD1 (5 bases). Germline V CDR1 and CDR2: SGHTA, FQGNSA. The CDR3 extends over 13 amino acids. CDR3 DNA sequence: TGTGTCAGCAGAACAGGTTCCCACTACGAGCAGTACTTC. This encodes CVSRTGSHYEQYF.